These 14 T cell receptor beta chains were all obtained from the same sample, sequenced in a study of cytomegalovirus exposure and HLA in healthy donors. Amplification used 60 Vbeta primers and 13 Jbeta primers. Here immunoSEQ multiplex PCR was the method, and the copy in TCRdb shows in-frame clones only, minus some. This table holds 120,000 to 150,000 clones, almost 80% found once. The specimen was PBMCs. The receptor set was obtained from a male donor in good health and CMV-seronegative.

V gene TRBV11-3 combines with J gene TRBJ1-6; perhaps TRBD1 as D (6 bases). There are 15 residues in the CDR3. Germline values: CDR1 SGHNT, CDR2 YENEEA. V gave up 5 bases and J gave up 3 bases, with 11 bases separating them. DNA for the CDR3: TGTGCCAGCAGCCCAACAGGGTTCTATAATTCACCCCTCCACTTT. Its translation: CASSPTGFYNSPLHF. Looking up the rest from reference TRBV11-3 and TRBJ1-6 gives the full variable domain: EAGVVQSPRYKIIEKKQPVAFWCNPISGHNTLYWYLQNLGQGPELLIRYENEEAVDDSQLPKDRFSAERLKGVDSTLKIQPAELGDSAVYLCASSPTGFYNSPLHFGNGTRLTVT.

The V gene is TRBV6-1, the J gene TRBJ1-4; 7 bases fit TRBD1. J lost 7 bases, V lost 6 bases, and 8 bases had no gene match. There are 14 residues in the CDR3. CDR1 and CDR2 (germline): MNHNS, SASEGT. The CDR3 DNA reads TGTGCCAGCAGAGCCGGGACAGAGGTTGAAAAACTGTTTTTT. Protein product: CASRAGTEVEKLFF.

The chain links TRBV7-8 to TRBJ1-5; D not resolved. The CDR3 is 16 amino acids. Germline V CDR1 and CDR2: SGHVS, FQNEAQ. V was trimmed by 3 bases and J by 2 bases, leaving 14 bases between them. The chain's CDR3 is CASSFLVTGGNQPQHF. CDR3 nucleotide sequence: TGTGCCAGCAGCTTTCTCGTGACGGGAGGCAATCAGCCCCAGCATTTT.

The chain employs TRBV7-9 and TRBJ1-2; TRBD1 is a possible D gene (5 bases). This CDR3 is 13 amino acids long. V was shortened by 1 base and J by 3 bases, with 6 bases between the two germline ends. CDR1 is SEHNR, CDR2 FQNEAQ, per germline (reference sequence). Written as DNA, the CDR3 is TGTGCCAGCAGCTTAGGACAGCACTATGGCTACACCTTC. Its translation: CASSLGQHYGYTF.

As to this clone: The junction departs from germline at one end; a sequencing error may be responsible. CDR3 in amino acids: CASSFGTGGSHEQYF. The CDR3 DNA follows: TGCGCCAGCAGCTTCGGGACAGGGGGCTCCCACGAGCAGTACTTC. This chain links TRBV5-1 with TRBJ2-7, with 12 positions matching TRBD1. The CDR3 loop spans 15 amino acids. CDR1 and CDR2 (germline): SGHRS, YFSETQ.

In this sample, this clone turned up once. Compared with germline, one end of the junction differs, possibly owing to a read error. CDR3 DNA: TGTGCCCGCAGTGGGCGAAAGGGGGGGGTGAGAGGGAGCAATCAGCCCCAGCATTTT. Protein: CARSGRKGGVRGSNQPQHF. The chain recombines TRBV2 with TRBJ1-5; perhaps TRBD1 as D (6 bases). The CDR3 sequence is 19 residues long. Germline assignment: CDR1 SNHLY and CDR2 FYNNEI.

The rearrangement uses TRBV5-6 and TRBJ2-5; D is possibly TRBD2 (6 bases). The V gene's germline CDR1 is SGHDT and CDR2 YYEEEE. This CDR3 contains 14 residues. The V gene lost 2 bases and the J gene lost 6 bases, with 14 bases spanning the gap. The CDR3 loop reads CASSFGTAFQTQYF. CDR3 bases: TGTGCCAGCAGCTTCGGGACTGCTTTTCAGACCCAGTACTTC.

This sequence joins TRBV11-2 and TRBJ2-1, with TRBD2 as a possible D gene (5 bases). The CDR3 is 14 residues long. V lost 1 base, J lost 4 bases, and 8 bases lay in between. From germline, CDR1 is SGHAT and CDR2 FQNNGV. The CDR3 region has the DNA TGTGCCAGCAGCTTAGGGACTGGTTACAATGAGCAGTTCTTC. Protein product: CASSLGTGYNEQFF.

This clone was seen once. The gene calls are TRBV6-5 and TRBJ2-3; no firm D call. The ends were cut back, 5 bases at V and 5 bases at J, with 8 bases in the middle. The length of the CDR3 is 12 residues. Germline lookup yields CDR1 MNHEY and CDR2 SVGAGI. CDR3 DNA: TGTGCCAGCAGTCCTAGAGAAGATACGCAGTATTTT. This encodes CASSPREDTQYF.

The rearrangement links TRBV6-1 to TRBJ1-6, with 8 nucleotides matching TRBD1. CDR3 length: 14 residues. V lost 6 bases, J lost 7 bases, and 5 bases stayed unmatched. In germline, CDR1 is MNHNS, CDR2 SASEGT. The CDR3 protein is CASSGQGGNSPLHF. The CDR3 nucleotides read TGTGCCAGCAGCGGACAGGGTGGCAATTCACCCCTCCACTTT.

In nucleotides, the CDR3 is TGTGCCAGCAGCGAAGGGGGACGTAAAACAGATACGCAGTATTTT. This sequence encodes CASSEGGRKTDTQYF. The V call is TRBV5-6, the J call TRBJ2-3; TRBD1 is a possible D gene (6 bases). Germline CDR1 and CDR2: SGHDT and YYEEEE. CDR3 length: 15 residues. With 4 bases removed from V and 3 bases from J, the gap between germline ends came to 15 bases. Looking up the rest from reference TRBV5-6 and TRBJ2-3 gives the full variable domain: DAGVTQSPTHLIKTRGQQVTLRCSPKSGHDTVSWYQQALGQGPQFIFQYYEEEERQRGNFPDRFSGHQFPNYSSELNVNALLLGDSALYLCASSEGGRKTDTQYFGPGTRLTVL.

This chain joins TRBV13 and TRBJ2-7; 7 nucleotides line up with TRBD1. V trimming: 4 bases; J trimming: 6 bases; junction bases outside the gene matches: 3. There are 12 residues in the CDR3. Germline V gives CDR1 PRHDT, CDR2 FYEKMQ (reference sequence). CDR3 amino acids: CASSYNRGEQYF. The CDR3 DNA reads as TGTGCCAGCAGCTATAACAGGGGCGAGCAGTACTTC.

This clone came up a few times. V and J are TRBV18 and TRBJ2-1, with 7 bases that match TRBD1. Germline CDR1 and CDR2: KGHSH and LQKENI. This CDR3 region has 15 residues. V lost 2 bases and J lost 5; bases outside the gene matches: 6. The CDR3 DNA is TGTGCCAGCTCACCAGGGCAGGGGGTGAACAATGAGCAGTTCTTC. Amino acids: CASSPGQGVNNEQFF.

The V gene is TRBV5-1, the J gene TRBJ1-1; TRBD1 matches 9 bases. The germline CDR1 and CDR2 sequences are SGHRS and YFSETQ. Trimming at V came to 5 bases and at J to 3 bases, leaving 5 bases not matched to a gene. The CDR3 covers 14 residues. CDR3 sequence (DNA): TGCGCCAGCAGGGGGACAGGGCCATACACTGAAGCTTTCTTT. This sequence encodes CASRGTGPYTEAFF.